The sample holds many counts of the clone carrying this TCR beta chain. Its antigen is unknown. Each CDR3 protein gets one entry after TCRdb re-called the reads with MiXCR. The sample includes roughly 600,000 distinct CDR3 sequences, approximately 24% of them seen just once. This sample is drawn from a study of T cell repertoires in cytomegalovirus infection. Study overall: Public TCR beta signatures provided an indication of both CMV infection and a matching HLA type.

Overall study results and limits: The cumulative frequency of public TCR beta families identified carriers of CMV plus the relevant HLA. Within the response measured ex vivo, HLA-C-restricted CMV-specific TCR beta clonotypes were dominant.

This CDR3 spans 16 amino acids. The germline CDR1 and CDR2 sequences are MNHEY and SVGEGT. V was clipped by 2 bases and J by 8 bases, with 19 bases between them. The specimen was CD8+ T cells from PBMCs. The origin of this receptor is a human donor in good health (CMV status not recorded). Some clones in this sample may be carry-over from other donors' samples. The rearrangement uses TRBV6-2 or TRBV6-3 and TRBJ2-1; D possibly matches TRBD1 or TRBD2 (6 bases each). CDR3 amino acids: CASSYPPAYREDEQFF. The CDR3 nucleotides read TGTGCCAGCAGTTACCCACCGGCCTACAGGGAGGATGAGCAGTTCTTC.